Listed here are 23 T cell receptor beta chains from one sample, sequenced in a study of shared clonotypes between healthy human individuals. Generated by immunoSEQ multiplex PCR, the TCRdb table keeps only in-frame clones and is missing some. The data hold about half a million clones, with 70% to 80% observed a single time. Specimen: PBMCs. These receptors were collected from a woman in her 40s in good health. Some clones in this sample may be carry-over from other donors' samples.

This clone came up a few times. CDR3 sequence (DNA): TGTGCCAGCAGTTACAGTGGACAGTACACAGATACGCAGTATTTT. Protein: CASSYSGQYTDTQYF. The chain carries TRBV6-5 and TRBJ2-3; D may be TRBD1 (6 bases). This CDR3 contains 15 residues. Per the germline V gene, CDR1 is MNHEY and CDR2 is SVGAGI. V gave up 2 bases and J gave up 2 bases, with 11 bases separating them.

The chain employs TRBV5-3 and TRBJ1-1; unclear D gene. TRBV5-3 is noted as an ORF with a role that remains uncertain. The CDR3 contains 14 residues. V lost 8 bases and J 1 base, leaving 15 bases between the germline ends. As DNA, the CDR3 is TGTGCCAGCAGCCACAGCACGGAGAACACTGAAGCTTTCTTT. It yields the protein CASSHSTENTEAFF.

This sequence joins TRBV30 and TRBJ2-2, with TRBD2 as a possible D gene (6 bases). V lost 4 bases and J 6 bases, leaving 27 bases between the germline ends. CDR3 length: 18 amino acids. Germline CDR1 is GTSNPN and CDR2 is SVGIG (reference sequence). The chain's CDR3 is CAWKEGRVRLAGAGELFF. The CDR3 DNA follows: TGTGCCTGGAAGGAGGGCAGGGTTAGGCTAGCCGGTGCCGGGGAGCTGTTTTTT.

The chain couples TRBV4-2 to TRBJ1-3; TRBD1 matches at 7 bases. Germline CDR1 LGHNA, CDR2 YNFKEQ. The ends lost 0 bases at V and 2 bases at J; junction bases unmatched: 7. The CDR3 contains 17 residues. As DNA, the CDR3 is TGTGCCAGCAGCCAAGAAGGAACAGGGGCCCCTGGAAACACCATATATTTT. Translation gives CASSQEGTGAPGNTIYF.

Note on this clone: One end of the junction is discordant with germline, which a read error may explain. The J gene is TRBJ2-2, the V gene TRBV7-8; TRBD2 matches at 10 bases. The CDR3 has 17 residues. CDR1 and CDR2 from the germline V gene are SGHVS and FQNEAQ. CDR3 loop: CASSLALAGDSRGEPFF. CDR3 in DNA: TGTGCCAGCAGCCTGGCGCTAGCGGGAGACTCTCGCGGGGAGCCGTTTTTT.

The chain carries TRBV5-1 and TRBJ2-3; 13 bases are shared with TRBD2. Germline loops: CDR1 SGHRS, CDR2 YFSETQ. The CDR3 is 17 residues long. V lost 3 bases to trimming and J lost 4 bases; unmatched junction nucleotides: 8. CDR3 bases: TGCGCCAGCAGCTCGGGTCCGACTAGCGGGAGGCCAGATACGCAGTATTTT. Encoded protein: CASSSGPTSGRPDTQYF.

This clone was counted only a few times. The rearrangement joins TRBV5-5 to TRBJ2-1; 9 bases agree with TRBD1. CDR1 SGHKS and CDR2 YYEKEE come from the germline V gene (reference sequence). The CDR3 extends over 15 amino acids. Germline trimming cut 6 bases from V and 7 bases from J; bases unmatched to any gene: 11. CDR3 coding DNA: TGTGCCAGCAACCCCGGGACAGGGTTAAAGAATGAGCAGTTCTTC. The encoded protein is CASNPGTGLKNEQFF.

The chain is built from TRBV9 and TRBJ2-7, with D hard to call. The CDR3 is made up of 12 amino acids. CDR1 is SGDLS and CDR2 is YYNGEE in the germline V gene. V lost 4 bases and J lost 7, with 12 bases in between. The CDR3, as DNA: TGTGCCAGCAGCCTAAATCTGGGGGAGCAGTACTTC. Amino acid sequence: CASSLNLGEQYF.

The V and J genes are TRBV5-1 and TRBJ2-3; 10 bases are a match to TRBD1. The CDR3 runs to 15 residues. V trimming: 4 bases; J trimming: 2 bases; junction bases outside the gene matches: 4. Germline V CDR1 and CDR2: SGHRS, YFSETQ. The CDR3 loop reads CASSPGQGNTDTQYF. In DNA, the CDR3 is TGCGCCAGCAGCCCGGGACAGGGGAACACAGATACGCAGTATTTT.

The table lists this clone with a few counts. The V and J genes are TRBV29-1 and TRBJ1-1, with D unresolved. From germline, CDR1 is SQVTM and CDR2 ANQGSEA. Trimming stripped 2 bases from V and 4 bases from J, with 11 bases between. The CDR3 spans 13 residues. The CDR3 region has the DNA TGCAGCGTTGAAAGGGCGGGAGGCACTGAAGCTTTCTTT. Encoded protein: CSVERAGGTEAFF.

This clone occurred a few times. This chain uses TRBV19 with TRBJ2-7; TRBD2 matches 10 bases. The CDR3 contains 13 residues. Trimming at V came to 9 bases and at J to 3 bases, leaving 5 bases not matched to a gene. Germline lookup yields CDR1 LNHDA and CDR2 SQIVND (reference sequence). CDR3 sequence reads: CASSGLASYEQYF. The DNA for the CDR3 is TGTGCCAGCTCGGGACTAGCGAGCTACGAGCAGTACTTC.

This clone has more than one count but fewer than ten. V is TRBV10-3 and J is TRBJ2-7; TRBD1 matches 8 bases. Looked up from germline, CDR1 is ENHRY and CDR2 is SYGVKD. V trimming: 0 bases; J trimming: 7 bases; junction bases outside the gene matches: 5. CDR3 size: 14 residues. The CDR3 loop is CAISESTGDGEQYF. CDR3 DNA sequence: TGTGCCATCAGTGAGTCGACAGGGGACGGAGAGCAGTACTTC.

The chain carries TRBV9 and TRBJ2-5; 11 positions agree with TRBD2. This CDR3 is 15 amino acids long. Germline trimming cut 0 bases from V and 3 bases from J; bases unmatched to any gene: 1. Looked up from germline, CDR1 is SGDLS and CDR2 is YYNGEE. CDR3 nucleotide sequence: TGTGCCAGCAGCGTAGCGGGACTAGCGGAAGAGACCCAGTACTTC. It specifies CASSVAGLAEETQYF.

The chain combines TRBV5-1 with TRBJ2-1, with 12 nucleotides matching TRBD2. Germline V gene lookup returns CDR1 SGHRS and CDR2 YFSETQ. The V segment lost 4 bases and the J segment 2 bases; nucleotides outside the gene matches: 1. The CDR3 loop spans 15 amino acids. The CDR3, as DNA: TGCGCCAGCAGCCTAGCGGGAGGGGCCTACAATGAGCAGTTCTTC. As protein: CASSLAGGAYNEQFF.

V gene TRBV7-6 combines with J gene TRBJ2-5, with 9 bases aligning to TRBD2. The CDR3 has 13 amino acids. CDR1 is SGHVS, CDR2 FNYEAQ, per germline. Trimming removed 6 bases from V and 4 bases from J; junction bases left unmatched: 3. Here the CDR3 reads CASRPSGIETQYF. CDR3 nucleotide sequence: TGTGCCAGCAGACCTAGCGGGATAGAGACCCAGTACTTC.

This chain connects TRBV7-2 to TRBJ2-7; D unclear. Germline CDR1 reads SGHTA; CDR2 reads FQGNSA. V was cut by 1 base and J by 0 bases, with 7 bases left in between. The CDR3 sequence is 14 residues long. CDR3 sequence reads: CASSLGYSSYEQYF. In DNA, the CDR3 is TGTGCCAGCAGCTTAGGTTACAGCTCCTACGAGCAGTACTTC.

The chain uses TRBV18 and TRBJ2-6; D unresolved. The CDR3 sequence is 17 residues long. Looked up from germline, CDR1 is KGHSH and CDR2 is LQKENI. V was clipped by 5 bases and J by 0 bases, with 14 bases between them. Here the CDR3 DNA reads TGTGCCAGCTCATCTCCGGTATATTTCTCTGGGGCCAACGTCCTGACTTTC. It yields the protein CASSSPVYFSGANVLTF. Variable domain in full (rest from reference TRBV18 and TRBJ2-6): NAGVMQNPRHLVRRRGQEARLRCSPMKGHSHVYWYRQLPEEGLKFMVYLQKENIIDESGMPKERFSAEFPKEGPSILRIQQVVRGDSAAYFCASSSPVYFSGANVLTFGAGSRLTVL.

This clone came up once. CDR3 sequence reads: CASSFFYGSYNEQFF. CDR3 bases: TGTGCCAGCAGCTTTTTCTACGGCTCCTACAATGAGCAGTTCTTC. The chain combines TRBV11-2 with TRBJ2-1; no reliable D call. This CDR3 is built from 15 residues. Trimming left V 3 bases short and J 0 bases short, with 9 bases between. Germline CDR1 is SGHAT and CDR2 is FQNNGV.

The gene calls are TRBV7-8 and TRBJ2-5; TRBD1 aligns across 8 bases. The end of the DNA is better explained by TRBJ2-7, so the J call may be wrong. Germline CDR1 and CDR2: SGHVS and FQNEAQ. CDR3 size: 19 residues. The CDR3, as DNA: TGTGCCAGCAGCTTAGCGGTGAGAACAGGGGGACTGGGGTCCTACGAGCAGTACTTC. It is translated as CASSLAVRTGGLGSYEQYF.

The chain has TRBV10-3 and TRBJ2-1, with D maybe TRBD2 (6 bases). From germline, CDR1 is ENHRY and CDR2 SYGVKD. V lost 6 bases, J lost 0 bases, and 12 bases lay in between. The CDR3 is 15 amino acids. DNA for the CDR3: TGTGCCATCAGCAATCGGAGGGGCTCCTACAATGAGCAGTTCTTC. Encoded protein: CAISNRRGSYNEQFF.

This clone was detected a few times. CDR3 amino acids: CASSLALQGASETQYF. The DNA of the CDR3 is TGTGCCAGCAGCTTAGCGTTACAGGGGGCATCAGAGACCCAGTACTTC. The genes are TRBV7-2 and TRBJ2-5; TRBD1 aligns across 9 bases. Germline V lookup: CDR1 SGHTA, CDR2 FQGNSA. This CDR3 has 16 residues. Trimming at V came to 0 bases and at J to 4 bases, leaving 6 bases not matched to a gene.

The rearrangement joins TRBV19 to TRBJ1-1; D remains ambiguous. The CDR3 extends over 13 amino acids. Germline V gene lookup returns CDR1 LNHDA and CDR2 SQIVND (reference sequence). V shed 3 bases and J shed 2 bases, with 7 bases lying between them. The CDR3 sequence is CASSIGVNTEAFF. The CDR3 nucleotides are TGTGCCAGTAGTATCGGTGTCAACACTGAAGCTTTCTTT. Combining the CDR3 with reference TRBV19 and TRBJ1-1 gives the whole variable domain DGGITQSPKYLFRKEGQNVTLSCEQNLNHDAMYWYRQDPGQGLRLIYYSQIVNDFQKGDIAEGYSVSREKKESFPLTVTSAQKNPTAFYLCASSIGVNTEAFFGQGTRLTVV.

This clone was observed a single time. The rearrangement uses TRBV27 and TRBJ2-7, with 8 bases lining up with TRBD2. The germline gives CDR1 MNHEY, CDR2 SMNVEV (reference sequence). The ends lost 8 bases at V and 2 bases at J; junction bases unmatched: 5. This CDR3 comprises 13 residues. The CDR3 sequence: CASGLAQTYEQYF. The DNA of the CDR3 is TGTGCCAGCGGACTAGCACAAACCTACGAGCAGTACTTC.